Below, 20 T cell receptor beta chains from the same sample are listed, as sequenced in a study of OX40 agonist ivuxolimab in advanced cancers. Profiling relied on immunoSEQ multiplex PCR, and the TCRdb table lists in-frame clones only, not all of them. The sample holds tens of thousands of clones, approximately 90% seen once. This specimen consisted of CD4+ or CD8+ T cells sorted from blood, obtained in a trial of the OX40 agonist ivuxolimab. These receptors were collected from an adult with an advanced solid tumor such as melanoma, head and neck, liver or kidney cancer.

Only one count was recorded for this clone. The rearrangement joins TRBV9 to TRBJ2-3; TRBD2 might be the D (5 bases). Germline CDR1 reads SGDLS; CDR2 reads YYNGEE. The V and J ends lost 4 bases and 0 bases respectively, with 18 bases between them. CDR3 length: 17 residues. CDR3 protein: CASSPLATGTSTDTQYF. Here the CDR3 DNA reads TGTGCCAGCAGCCCCTTAGCTACGGGAACTAGCACAGATACGCAGTATTTT.

V gene TRBV28 combines with J gene TRBJ1-2; D not certain. Germline CDR1 is MDHEN and CDR2 is SYDVKM. This CDR3 is built from 18 residues. V lost 2 bases and J lost 2, with 21 bases in between. CDR3 in amino acids: CASSLVDLGRESNYGYTF. The CDR3 bases are TGTGCCAGCAGTTTAGTTGACCTTGGTAGGGAGTCGAACTATGGCTACACCTTC.

The rearrangement joins TRBV6-1 to TRBJ1-4, with D possibly matching TRBD1 (6 bases). V lost 1 base to trimming and J lost 5 bases, with 11 bases between them. This CDR3 region has 15 residues. The germline V gene encodes CDR1 MNHNS and CDR2 SASEGT. CDR3 in DNA: TGTGCCAGCAGTGAAGATCCAGGGGAAAATGAAAAACTGTTTTTT. Amino acid sequence: CASSEDPGENEKLFF.

V gene TRBV4-1 combines with J gene TRBJ1-6, with TRBD1 as a possible D gene (6 bases). The CDR3 totals 16 residues. V lost 0 bases, J lost 8 bases, and 14 bases lay in between. Per germline, CDR1 MGHRA and CDR2 YSYEKL. In DNA, the CDR3 is TGCGCCAGCAGCCAAGACCGGGACATATACCATTCACCCCTCCACTTT. The encoded protein is CASSQDRDIYHSPLHF.

This chain uses TRBV7-9 with TRBJ2-7; either TRBD1 or TRBD2 may fit D (5 bases each). The V gene's germline CDR1 is SEHNR and CDR2 FQNEAQ (reference sequence). With 4 bases removed from V and 0 bases from J, the gap between germline ends came to 13 bases. The length of the CDR3 is 15 residues. CDR3 amino acids: CASSSRDGRSYEQYF. Written as DNA, the CDR3 is TGTGCCAGCAGCTCACGGGACGGACGCTCCTACGAGCAGTACTTC.

The J gene is TRBJ2-1, the V gene TRBV18, with TRBD1 identical over 7 bases. CDR1 KGHSH and CDR2 LQKENI come from the germline V gene. The CDR3 is made up of 16 amino acids. J was trimmed by 0 bases and V by 3 bases; bases with no gene match: 5. The CDR3 is CASSPGQASSYNEQFF. The CDR3 DNA sequence: TGTGCCAGCTCACCTGGACAGGCGAGCTCCTACAATGAGCAGTTCTTC.

The genes are TRBV5-1 and TRBJ2-1; no clear D. CDR3 length equals 13 residues. The germline V gene encodes CDR1 SGHRS and CDR2 YFSETQ. The germline V and J ends were trimmed by 0 bases and 6 bases, with 7 bases remaining between them. The CDR3 DNA is TGCGCCAGCAGCTTGGAGGTCGCCAATGAGCAGTTCTTC. Translated: CASSLEVANEQFF.

In its sample, this clone was seen once. This CDR3 is also generated by other DNA sequences in the sample. The chain is built from TRBV4-1 and TRBJ2-5; unclear D gene. V was shortened by 0 bases and J by 0 bases, with 2 bases between the two germline ends. CDR3 length equals 13 residues. Germline V CDR1 and CDR2: MGHRA, YSYEKL. CDR3 protein: CASSQEYQETQYF. In DNA form, the CDR3 reads TGCGCCAGCAGCCAAGAGTACCAAGAGACCCAGTACTTC.

The rearrangement joins TRBV5-1 to TRBJ2-5; D is perhaps TRBD2 (5 bases). Germline values: CDR1 SGHRS, CDR2 YFSETQ. V was shortened by 1 base and J by 5 bases, with 15 bases between the two germline ends. There are 15 residues in the CDR3. The CDR3 DNA reads as TGCGCCAGCAGCTTGCTTACCGGGAATAGGGAGACCCAGTACTTC. Amino acid sequence: CASSLLTGNRETQYF.

The genes are TRBV11-2 and TRBJ2-1, with no clear D. The germline V gene encodes CDR1 SGHAT and CDR2 FQNNGV. The length of the CDR3 is 15 residues. With 6 bases removed from V and 0 bases from J, the gap between germline ends came to 12 bases. The CDR3 sequence is CASRPIPSSYNEQFF. The CDR3 DNA reads as TGTGCCAGCAGACCTATACCAAGCTCCTACAATGAGCAGTTCTTC.

The V and J genes are TRBV25-1 and TRBJ2-7, with D unclear. Trimming removed 0 bases from V and 3 bases from J, with 6 bases in between. The CDR3 has 13 amino acids. Germline V gives CDR1 MGHDK, CDR2 SYGVNS. CDR3 nucleotides: TGTGCCAGCAGTGAATATAACGACTACGAGCAGTACTTC. This codes for CASSEYNDYEQYF.

This chain joins TRBV6-5 and TRBJ2-1; no definite D call. Germline V lookup: CDR1 MNHEY, CDR2 SVGAGI. V was cut by 5 bases and J by 5 bases, with 13 bases left in between. The CDR3 is 14 amino acids. The CDR3: CASSPRLTHNEQFF. CDR3 nucleotide sequence: TGTGCCAGCAGTCCCCGGCTAACACACAATGAGCAGTTCTTC.

The V and J genes are TRBV10-3 and TRBJ1-3; no clear D. CDR1 and CDR2 from the germline V gene are ENHRY and SYGVKD. The CDR3 spans 14 residues. Trimming removed 3 bases from V and 0 bases from J, with 6 bases in between. The CDR3 DNA reads TGTGCCATCAGTGACGGCAGCTCTGGAAACACCATATATTTT. Protein product: CAISDGSSGNTIYF.

This chain joins TRBV7-2 and TRBJ1-1; no clear D gene. The CDR3 has 13 residues. Trimming took off 7 bases at V and 4 bases at J, with 13 bases between the two ends. CDR1 and CDR2 from the germline V gene are SGHTA and FQGNSA. The CDR3 is CASTFSAGTEAFF. In DNA form, the CDR3 reads TGTGCCAGCACCTTTTCGGCTGGCACTGAAGCTTTCTTT.

The V call is TRBV15, the J call TRBJ1-5; D unclear. The CDR3 sequence is 14 residues long. Germline V gene lookup returns CDR1 LNHNV and CDR2 YYDKDF (reference sequence). Trimming stripped 5 bases from V and 2 bases from J, with 10 bases between. CDR3 sequence: CATSAPRGNQPQHF. The CDR3 nucleotides read TGTGCCACCAGCGCCCCGCGCGGCAATCAGCCCCAGCATTTT.

This clone is a singleton in its sample. The genes are TRBV19 and TRBJ2-7; 12 bases agree with TRBD2. Per germline, CDR1 LNHDA and CDR2 SQIVND (reference sequence). Losses at the gene ends were 5 bases for V and 4 bases for J; bases not matched to a gene: 9. The CDR3 is 16 residues long. The CDR3 region has the DNA TGTGCCAGTAGTGACGAAATGGGGACTAGCGGGTACGAGCAGTACTTC. Translating it yields CASSDEMGTSGYEQYF. Drawing the rest from reference TRBV19 and TRBJ2-7, the complete variable domain is DGGITQSPKYLFRKEGQNVTLSCEQNLNHDAMYWYRQDPGQGLRLIYYSQIVNDFQKGDIAEGYSVSREKKESFPLTVTSAQKNPTAFYLCASSDEMGTSGYEQYFGPGTRLTVT.

CDR3 nucleotide sequence: TGTGCCAGCAGCCCAAGATTTCGAAGAAGGTCGGACGAGCAGTACTTC. Its protein product is CASSPRFRRRSDEQYF. This rearrangement joins TRBV7-6 to TRBJ2-7, with no clear D. Looked up from germline, CDR1 is SGHVS and CDR2 is FNYEAQ. The CDR3 sequence is 16 residues long. V dropped 5 bases and J dropped 5 bases, with 22 bases sitting between them. Combining the CDR3 with reference TRBV7-6 and TRBJ2-7 gives the whole variable domain GAGVSQSPRYKVTKRGQDVALRCDPISGHVSLYWYRQALGQGPEFLTYFNYEAQQDKSGLPNDRFSAERPEGSISTLTIQRTEQRDSAMYRCASSPRFRRRSDEQYFGPGTRLTVT.

The chain joins TRBV2 to TRBJ2-1, with D perhaps matching TRBD1 (6 bases). Trimming took off 7 bases at V and 2 bases at J, with 12 bases between the two ends. Germline V gene sequence: CDR1 SNHLY, CDR2 FYNNEI. There are 14 residues in the CDR3. The CDR3 here is CASIGTLAYNEQFF. Written as DNA, the CDR3 is TGTGCCAGCATTGGGACACTAGCCTACAATGAGCAGTTCTTC. The full variable domain, with the rest looked up from reference TRBV2 and TRBJ2-1, is EPEVTQTPSHQVTQMGQEVILRCVPISNHLYFYWYRQILGQKVEFLVSFYNNEISEKSEIFDDQFSVERPDGSNFTLKIRSTKLEDSAMYFCASIGTLAYNEQFFGPGTRLTVL.

By its share, this clone is medium-sized. This chain links TRBV5-6 with TRBJ1-1, with 10 bases matching TRBD1. The germline V gene encodes CDR1 SGHDT and CDR2 YYEEEE. The CDR3 is 13 amino acids. V was clipped by 4 bases and J by 8 bases; unmatched bases: 5. The CDR3 coding sequence is TGTGCCAGCAGCACGGGACAGGGGATGGAAGCTTTCTTT. It specifies CASSTGQGMEAFF.

A remark on this clone: This sample also contains other DNA sequences that code for the same CDR3. The chain couples TRBV9 to TRBJ2-3; D is unclear. Trimming took 0 bases from V and 1 from J, leaving 3 bases between them. The CDR3 extends over 13 amino acids. CDR1 and CDR2 from the germline V gene are SGDLS and YYNGEE. The CDR3: CASSVVGTDTQYF. CDR3 DNA sequence: TGTGCCAGCAGCGTAGTGGGCACAGATACGCAGTATTTT.